Reported below is one TCR beta chain. The antigen is not known. A clone one base away is much larger, so this may be a read error. TCRdb redid the calling of the 5' RACE reads with MiXCR, one entry per CDR3 protein. The table has about 23,000 distinct CDR3 sequences, roughly 33% seen once. Study-level results: The TCR gene usage of tumor memory CD4+ T cells clustered together with blood and lymph node memory CD4+ cells and with lymph node naive CD4+ cells. Tumor-infiltrating Treg TCR alpha and beta sequences overlapped most with tumor naive CD4+ T cells, then blood naive.

The CDR3 has 14 residues. Germline CDR1 and CDR2: DFQATT and SNEGSKA (reference sequence). Material: tumor-infiltrating naive CD4+ T cells sorted from the breast tumor. Documented subset: naive CD4+ T cells, CD4+CD45RA+CD25-. This TCR came from a female donor with breast cancer. V and J are TRBV20-1 and TRBJ1-1, with a possible D match to TRBD1 (5 bases). CDR3 sequence reads: CSARAAGSGTEALF. CDR3 DNA sequence: TGCAGTGCTAGAGCAGCAGGGTCGGGCACTGAAGCTCTCTTT.